A selection of T cell receptor beta chains follows, all from one sample in a study of T-cell reconstitution after alpha-beta-depleted transplantation in children. From the PCR reads, TCRdb called clonotypes with MiXCR, one entry per CDR3 protein. Altogether roughly 400,000 distinct CDR3 sequences are present, over 40% being singletons, with the ten largest covering under 35%. The material sequenced was PBMCs, taken before TCRalphabeta/CD19-depleted stem cell transplant. The receptors originated from a girl aged 2-15 years with aplastic anemia, due to receive a stem cell transplant. The CDR3 runs from the conserved cysteine through the conserved F or W.

v_gene: TRBV20-1
j_gene: TRBJ2-7
CDR3aa: CSARPPETYEQYF

v_gene: TRBV20-1
j_gene: TRBJ2-5
CDR3aa: CSASPLGGETQYF

v_gene: TRBV20-1
j_gene: TRBJ2-5
CDR3aa: CSARRGPTLPLDF

v_gene: TRBV24-1
j_gene: TRBJ2-1
CDR3aa: CATRGLDDEQFF

v_gene: TRBV5-1
j_gene: TRBJ2-5
CDR3aa: CASNRAGTVETQYF

v_gene: TRBV24-1
j_gene: TRBJ2-6
CDR3aa: CATPGSGANVLTF

v_gene: TRBV7-8
j_gene: TRBJ2-7
CDR3aa: CASSPYLTGFGEQYF

v_gene: TRBV29-1
j_gene: TRBJ2-7
CDR3aa: CSVRAQGPYEQYF

v_gene: TRBV28
j_gene: TRBJ2-3
CDR3aa: CASSSSGKGSTDTQYF

v_gene: TRBV5-1
j_gene: TRBJ2-1
CDR3aa: CASRPRDSGDEQFF

v_gene: TRBV6-5
j_gene: TRBJ2-3
CDR3aa: CASSYSGRELDTQYF

v_gene: TRBV12-3/TRBV12-4
j_gene: TRBJ2-3
CDR3aa: CASTPGSTDTQYF

v_gene: TRBV7-3
j_gene: TRBJ1-1
CDR3aa: CASSLGVSEQGGEEAFF

v_gene: TRBV20-1
j_gene: TRBJ1-5
CDR3aa: CSARVSTDNQPQHF

v_gene: TRBV7-2
j_gene: TRBJ2-7
CDR3aa: CASSLPPGEQYF

v_gene: TRBV29-1
j_gene: TRBJ2-5
CDR3aa: CSSGSSHGETQYF

v_gene: TRBV3-1
j_gene: TRBJ1-6
CDR3aa: CASSQSGGDNSPLHF

v_gene: TRBV7-9
j_gene: TRBJ2-7
CDR3aa: CASSNFGQGSEQYF

v_gene: TRBV20-1
j_gene: TRBJ2-5
CDR3aa: CSARGSRGAQYF

v_gene: TRBV5-1
j_gene: TRBJ2-2
CDR3aa: CASSQRGTDRTGELFF

v_gene: TRBV7-9
j_gene: TRBJ2-3
CDR3aa: CASSLLAEYTDTQYF

v_gene: TRBV20-1
j_gene: TRBJ1-2
CDR3aa: CSASGRALSGYTF

v_gene: TRBV9
j_gene: TRBJ1-6
CDR3aa: CASSAVGGRDSPLHF

v_gene: TRBV29-1
j_gene: TRBJ1-2
CDR3aa: CSVEQSAGSGYGYTF

v_gene: TRBV3-1
j_gene: TRBJ2-6
CDR3aa: CASSQVELLSGANVLTF

v_gene: TRBV12-3/TRBV12-4
j_gene: TRBJ2-1
CDR3aa: CASSLSLNEQFF

v_gene: TRBV7-2
j_gene: TRBJ1-2
CDR3aa: CASSRGGQLYGYTF

v_gene: TRBV20-1
j_gene: TRBJ2-7
CDR3aa: CSARDSAGAYEQYF

v_gene: TRBV5-5
j_gene: TRBJ2-7
CDR3aa: CASSHDFERIFEQYF

v_gene: TRBV20-1
j_gene: TRBJ2-1
CDR3aa: CSAHRSSYNEQFF

v_gene: TRBV7-6
j_gene: TRBJ2-7
CDR3aa: CASSSTGSTYEQYF

v_gene: TRBV6-5
j_gene: TRBJ2-2
CDR3aa: CASSYRQANTGELFF

v_gene: TRBV7-2
j_gene: TRBJ2-7
CDR3aa: CASSLALAGGAYEQYF

v_gene: TRBV24-1
j_gene: TRBJ1-2
CDR3aa: CATSERGRSYGYTF

v_gene: TRBV7-9
j_gene: TRBJ1-1
CDR3aa: CASSLAQGSHTEAFF

v_gene: TRBV20-1
j_gene: TRBJ1-2
CDR3aa: CSAKGGANYGYTF

v_gene: TRBV11-2
j_gene: TRBJ2-3
CDR3aa: CASSLDRVLARTSTDTQYF

v_gene: TRBV20-1
j_gene: TRBJ2-1
CDR3aa: CSPTGSYNEQFF

v_gene: TRBV28
j_gene: TRBJ1-1
CDR3aa: CASSPPGRHTEAFF

v_gene: TRBV2
j_gene: TRBJ2-5
CDR3aa: CASRVEDGTERQETQYF

v_gene: TRBV20-1
j_gene: TRBJ2-3
CDR3aa: CSAISRGAWSTDTPYF

v_gene: TRBV29-1
j_gene: TRBJ2-7
CDR3aa: CSVEDLETGGGEQYF

v_gene: TRBV11-2
j_gene: TRBJ2-7
CDR3aa: CASSLGGGLGPRSYEQYF

v_gene: TRBV6-4
j_gene: TRBJ2-2
CDR3aa: CASSDSIATGDTGELFF

v_gene: TRBV3-1
j_gene: TRBJ2-1
CDR3aa: CASSQDLSYNEQFF

v_gene: TRBV7-9
j_gene: TRBJ2-7
CDR3aa: CASRGGGSYEQYF

v_gene: TRBV20-1
j_gene: TRBJ1-5
CDR3aa: CSAIGVNQPQHF

v_gene: TRBV5-8
j_gene: TRBJ2-7
CDR3aa: CASSLDPGTIYEQYF

v_gene: TRBV6-6
j_gene: TRBJ2-3
CDR3aa: CASTRVATDTQYF

v_gene: TRBV20-1
j_gene: TRBJ2-2
CDR3aa: CSARDRAQTTGELFF

v_gene: TRBV10-3
j_gene: TRBJ2-7
CDR3aa: CAISDKGPVLEQYF

v_gene: TRBV27
j_gene: TRBJ2-2
CDR3aa: CASSLSSAGQGRTGELFF

v_gene: TRBV6-2/TRBV6-3
j_gene: TRBJ2-2
CDR3aa: CASNWGNGELFF

v_gene: TRBV15
j_gene: TRBJ2-2
CDR3aa: CATSSLRKFTGELFF

v_gene: TRBV20-1
j_gene: TRBJ2-1
CDR3aa: CSASRSYEQFF